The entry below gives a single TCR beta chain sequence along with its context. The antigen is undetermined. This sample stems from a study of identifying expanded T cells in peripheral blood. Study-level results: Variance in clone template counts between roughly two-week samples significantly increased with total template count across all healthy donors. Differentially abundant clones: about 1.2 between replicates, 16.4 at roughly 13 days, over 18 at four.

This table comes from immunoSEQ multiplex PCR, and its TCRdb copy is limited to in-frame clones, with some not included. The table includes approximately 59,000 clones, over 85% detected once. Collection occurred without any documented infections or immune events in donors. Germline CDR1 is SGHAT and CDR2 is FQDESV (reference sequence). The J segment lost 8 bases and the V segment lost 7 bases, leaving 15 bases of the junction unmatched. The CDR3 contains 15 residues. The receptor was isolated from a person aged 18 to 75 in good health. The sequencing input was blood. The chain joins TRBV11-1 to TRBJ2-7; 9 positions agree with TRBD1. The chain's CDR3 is CASTRFPGQGVKQYF. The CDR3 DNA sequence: TGTGCCAGCACCCGCTTCCCGGGACAGGGTGTCAAGCAGTACTTC.